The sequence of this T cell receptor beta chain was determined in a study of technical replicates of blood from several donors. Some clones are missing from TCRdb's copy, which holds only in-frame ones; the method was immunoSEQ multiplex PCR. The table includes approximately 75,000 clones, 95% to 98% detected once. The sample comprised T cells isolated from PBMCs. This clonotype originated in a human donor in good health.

Here the CDR3 reads CASSLRWNTEAFF. The CDR3 bases are TGTGCCAGCAGCCTCAGGTGGAACACTGAAGCTTTCTTT. V is TRBV7-3 and J is TRBJ1-1; D is ambiguous. The CDR3 covers 13 residues. V lost 5 bases and J 1 base, leaving 8 bases between the germline ends. CDR1 and CDR2 from the germline V gene are SGHTA and FQGTGA.